This TCR beta chain was identified during a study of shared clonotypes between healthy human individuals. The CDR3 extends over 15 amino acids. Trimming stripped 3 bases from V and 2 bases from J, with 14 bases between. Germline CDR1 KGHSH, CDR2 LQKENI. Assay used: immunoSEQ multiplex PCR; TCRdb lists only in-frame clones, some missing. The sample contains about 1.1 million clones, approximately 80% of which appear only once. This chain connects TRBV18 to TRBJ2-7; perhaps D is TRBD1 or TRBD2 (5 bases each). The specimen was memory CD4+ T cells from PBMCs. The subset here: CD45RA-negative fraction. The clonotype originates from a man aged 18 to 29 in good health. Some clones in this sample may be carry-over from other donors' samples. Written as DNA, the CDR3 is TGTGCCAGCTCACCTGTAATGGGACGGACCTACGAGCAGTACTTC. Protein sequence: CASSPVMGRTYEQYF.